The sequence of this T cell receptor (beta chain) was determined in a study of radiotherapy plus CTLA-4 blockade in lung cancer. Study-level background: With roughly a third of patients having disease control, objective responses were seen in roughly 18%. Whole-study findings and limits: Tumor-origin TCR clones grew in blood after radiotherapy plus ipilimumab. Best predicting response, reportedly, were early blood T cell clone dynamics, with interferon-beta.

CTLA-4 blockade with ipilimumab, together with focal radiation, was given to patients with chemo-refractory metastatic non-small-cell lung cancer. Only in-frame clones appear in the TCRdb table, and some are missing; sequencing was by immunoSEQ multiplex PCR. Of 52,000 or so clones listed, around 80% are singletons. This clone was seen a few times. Antigen: not known. This CDR3 spans 17 amino acids. Germline V lookup: CDR1 LGHNA, CDR2 YSLEER. The V end was cut by 1 base, the J end by 0 bases, with 14 bases between. The sample consisted of peripheral blood, taken from a patient treated with radiotherapy plus ipilimumab. The TCR was taken from a human donor with non-small cell lung cancer whose response to radiotherapy plus ipilimumab could not be evaluated. The gene calls are TRBV4-3 and TRBJ2-3, with D maybe TRBD1 (6 bases). As DNA, the CDR3 is TGCGCCAGCAGCCAAGGCGCCGGGACACCTAGCACAGATACGCAGTATTTT. Encoded protein: CASSQGAGTPSTDTQYF.